The present TCR beta chain was sequenced within a study of blood T cell repertoires in COVID-19 (dated by TCRdb to between 2020 and 2021). As for the study more broadly: The collaborator samples originated in the United States, Italy and Spain and spanned the acute and convalescent phases of COVID-19. The material from the prospective study consisted of cDNA or gDNA derived from T cells, B-cell-depleted T cells, or PBMCs. The samples were drawn from the first 160 participants of the ongoing ImmuneRACE study and from 1,254 subjects provided by 6 global collaborators. The repertoires were made available in a free public database intended to serve as a resource for research on the immune response to SARS-CoV-2. A de-identified subject ID, COVID-19 status, age in years and sex were almost always included in the sample metadata. Deeply sampled blood TCRbeta repertoires from subjects exposed to, actively infected with, or recovered from COVID-19 were included in the dataset. Where HLA class I and class II types were available, the types were taken from metadata supplied by the sample provider, not from assay-based typing. Overall study results and their limits: Clinical and demographic metadata were provided uncurated, with the amount varying by source and participant.

The CDR3 numbers 17 residues from cysteine through phenylalanine. Just the 51-base CDR3 DNA is kept, in frame starting at base 1. In the germline V gene, CDR1 corresponds to KGHDR and CDR2 to SFDVKD. Relative to germline, V is missing 3 bases and J is missing 2 bases, with 4 bases of the junction outside any gene match. TCRbeta CDR3 regions were amplified from genomic DNA using the immunoSEQ Assay, a bias-controlled multiplex PCR. Concerning the study's data processing: The number of nucleated cells in each sample was estimated from the amplification of reference gene primers within the assay. To quantify the absolute abundance of each unique TCRbeta CDR3 rearrangement, sequence reads were collapsed and filtered. For each sample, productive Simpson clonality was calculated by taking the square root of Simpson's diversity index across productive rearrangements. TCRdb obtained this table from immuneACCESS and retained in-frame rearrangements with V and J assigned. These tables miss some clones; where compared with another copy, unresolved V genes account for less than half of the shortfall, and the remainder is unexplained. V and J calls and clone size follow that table, whereas D and trimming were derived from the DNA. This sample comprises about 210,000 clones, 70% to 90% of them detected only once. The ten biggest clones cover 3% to 4% of the sample.

With respect to this clone: There is no known antigen for this receptor. Base-call qualities are not available, and no considerably larger clone is one nucleotide away.

Participants in the prospective study were enrolled through a virtual design, were aged about 18 to 100 years, and lived in about two dozen United States geographic areas. In the prospective study, cohorts were assigned on the basis of participant-reported clinical history obtained from a screening survey and a study questionnaire. Each participant in the prospective study had whole blood, serum and a nasopharyngeal or oropharyngeal swab collected by mobile phlebotomists. Over an approximately 2-month period, participants in the prospective study had the option of providing additional blood draws and questionnaires. Blood samples from the prospective study were shipped frozen or at room temperature prior to DNA extraction.

Sequencing input: PBMCs or T cells enriched from blood (not recorded which). The TCR comes from a woman aged 40 to 49 with acute COVID-19. The chain is encoded by TRBV24-1 joined to TRBJ2-1; TRBD2 aligns with 12 central bases. This receptor carries the CDR3 CATSDRGLAGTYNEQFF. The DNA reads as follows: TGTGCCACCAGTGATCGTGGACTAGCGGGGACCTACAATGAGCAGTTCTTC.